This T cell receptor (beta chain) was obtained from a study of shared clonotypes between healthy human individuals. Study information: A couple of women and a few men aged 18 to 49 made up the donors.

Broader study findings: Larger richness was generally estimated for naive than memory subsets.

The data were produced by immunoSEQ multiplex PCR, yet TCRdb's version contains in-frame clones alone and is incomplete. This table holds approximately 620,000 clones, around 97% found once. Points on this clone: Its specificity is not known.

Germline assignment: CDR1 SGHVS and CDR2 FNYEAQ. V lost 4 bases, J lost 7 bases, and 12 bases lay in between. The CDR3 extends over 13 amino acids. Naive CD45RA+ and memory CD45RA-negative subsets were split from CD4+ cells. The sample was naive CD4+ T cells sorted from blood. The subset denotes: CD45RA+ positively selected. V is TRBV7-6 and J is TRBJ2-3; D is tentatively TRBD1 or TRBD2 (5 bases each). The clonotype was recovered from a woman aged 25 to 39 in good health. The CDR3 DNA follows: TGTGCCAGCAGCTCGGGACCCGAAAATACGCAGTATTTT. This codes for CASSSGPENTQYF.